This T cell receptor beta chain was retrieved from a study of cytomegalovirus exposure and HLA in healthy donors. Germline V CDR1 and CDR2: SNHLY, FYNNEI. CDR3 length: 13 amino acids. V was clipped by 4 bases and J by 4 bases, with 7 bases between them. Researchers ran the PCR with 60 Vbeta and 13 Jbeta primers. Measured with immunoSEQ multiplex PCR; TCRdb has only the in-frame clones, and not every one. This sample contains roughly 100,000 clones. The study's findings and limits: For TCR beta chains, V- and J-gene trimming was later linked to a missense DCLRE1C variant. Per a later analysis, HLA-associated TCR beta chains showed more clonal expansion than other, equally common TCR beta chains.

Comments on this clone: The antigen is not known. The same CDR3 can be traced to other DNA sequences in this sample.

The clonotype was recovered from a woman in her 30s in good health and CMV-seronegative. The chain employs TRBV2 and TRBJ2-2; D unclear. The sequenced sample was PBMCs. The CDR3 DNA is TGTGCCAGCAGTGGACTGAGCACCGGGGAGCTGTTTTTT. Its translation: CASSGLSTGELFF.